A single T cell receptor beta chain is shown here with its context. This record belongs to a study of spatial heterogeneity in lung cancer. This CDR3 is 16 amino acids long. The germline V gene has CDR1 DFQATT and CDR2 SNEGSKA (reference sequence). The ends were cut back, 3 bases at V and 2 bases at J, with 18 bases in the middle. TCRdb ran MiXCR on the 5' RACE reads and lists one entry per CDR3 protein. The profile shows some 100,000 distinct CDR3 sequences, roughly 12% of them singletons. This sample's time point: sample taken at primary tumor resection. From tumor, nontumor lung or frozen PBMC, whole RNA was taken unsorted for sequencing.

The V call is TRBV20-1, the J call TRBJ2-3; TRBD2 is a possible D gene (6 bases). The clonotype comes from a male donor with early-stage non-small cell lung cancer. The sample here was PBMCs, taken at surgery. CDR3 in amino acids: CSASPALGGVTDTQYF. The CDR3, as DNA: TGCAGTGCTAGCCCCGCCCTGGGGGGTGTCACAGATACGCAGTATTTT.